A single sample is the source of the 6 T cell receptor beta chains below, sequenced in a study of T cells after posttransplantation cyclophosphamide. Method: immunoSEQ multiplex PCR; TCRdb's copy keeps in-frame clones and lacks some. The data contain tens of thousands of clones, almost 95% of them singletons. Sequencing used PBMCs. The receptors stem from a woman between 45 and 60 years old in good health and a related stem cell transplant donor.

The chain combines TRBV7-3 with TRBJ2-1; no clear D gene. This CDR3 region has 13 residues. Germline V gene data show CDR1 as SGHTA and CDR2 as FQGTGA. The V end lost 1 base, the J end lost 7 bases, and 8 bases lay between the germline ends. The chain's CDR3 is CASSLSLQNEQFF. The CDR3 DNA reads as TGTGCCAGCAGCTTAAGTTTACAGAATGAGCAGTTCTTC.

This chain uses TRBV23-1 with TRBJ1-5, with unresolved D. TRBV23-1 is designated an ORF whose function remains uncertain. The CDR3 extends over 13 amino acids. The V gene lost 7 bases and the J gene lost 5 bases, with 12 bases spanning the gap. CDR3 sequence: CASNRQVDQPQHF. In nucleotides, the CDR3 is TGCGCCAGCAACCGACAAGTAGATCAGCCCCAGCATTTT.

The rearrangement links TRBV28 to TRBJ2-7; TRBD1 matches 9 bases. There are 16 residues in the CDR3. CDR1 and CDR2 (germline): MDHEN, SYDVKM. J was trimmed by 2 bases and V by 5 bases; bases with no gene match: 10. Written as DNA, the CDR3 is TGTGCCAGCAGTCTGCCTCGACAGGGGGAGGCCTACGAGCAGTACTTC. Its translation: CASSLPRQGEAYEQYF. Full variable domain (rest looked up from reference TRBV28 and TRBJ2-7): DVKVTQSSRYLVKRTGEKVFLECVQDMDHENMFWYRQDPGLGLRLIYFSYDVKMKEKGDIPEGYSVSREKKERFSLILESASTNQTSMYLCASSLPRQGEAYEQYFGPGTRLTVT.

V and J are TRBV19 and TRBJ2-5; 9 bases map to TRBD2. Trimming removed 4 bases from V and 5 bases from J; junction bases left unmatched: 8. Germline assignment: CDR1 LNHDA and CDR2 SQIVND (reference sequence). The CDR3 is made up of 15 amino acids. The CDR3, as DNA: TGTGCCAGTAGTACAGGAGCGGGAGGCGGCGAGACCCAGTACTTC. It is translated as CASSTGAGGGETQYF.

The DNA for the CDR3 is TGTGCCAGCAGTTCGAGACAGGGCAGGGAGACCCAGTACTTC. Translating it yields CASSSRQGRETQYF. V is TRBV28 and J is TRBJ2-5; 7 bases map to TRBD1. V was pared by 4 bases and J by 5 bases, with 7 bases of the junction left unmatched. This CDR3 has 14 amino acids. CDR1 and CDR2 (germline): MDHEN, SYDVKM.

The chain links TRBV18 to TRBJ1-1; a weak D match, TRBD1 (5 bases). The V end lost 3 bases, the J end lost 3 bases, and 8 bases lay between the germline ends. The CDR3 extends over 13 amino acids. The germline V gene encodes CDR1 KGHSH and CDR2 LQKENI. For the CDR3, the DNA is TGTGCCAGCTCACCGGGCAGGGACACTGAAGCTTTCTTT. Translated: CASSPGRDTEAFF.